This record looks at one TCR beta chain sequence and its context. Its antigen is still unknown. Both 60 Vbeta primers and 13 Jbeta primers went into the PCR. The method was immunoSEQ multiplex PCR; TCRdb's version includes in-frame clones alone and lacks a portion of them. The repertoire holds approximately 110,000 clones, 70% to 80% seen once, with just under 3% in the top ten. The CDR3 covers 15 residues. From germline, CDR1 is MDHEN and CDR2 SYDVKM. Trimming took off 2 bases at V and 6 bases at J, with 16 bases between the two ends. This sample is part of a study of cytomegalovirus exposure and HLA in healthy donors. Regarding the study as a whole: Researchers left out some V segments, among them TRBV6-2 and TRBV6-3, as indistinguishable. In a later analysis, compared with equally common non-associated chains, HLA-associated beta chains were more expanded. In a later analysis, most CMV-associated TCR beta chains appeared HLA-restricted.

The V gene is TRBV28, the J gene TRBJ1-1; no clear D. This sequence was found in a woman aged 18-29 years in good health and CMV-seropositive. Sequencing was carried out using PBMCs. The CDR3 region is CASSLSAVGSAEAFF. The CDR3 nucleotides read TGTGCCAGCAGTTTAAGCGCGGTCGGTTCCGCTGAAGCTTTCTTT.